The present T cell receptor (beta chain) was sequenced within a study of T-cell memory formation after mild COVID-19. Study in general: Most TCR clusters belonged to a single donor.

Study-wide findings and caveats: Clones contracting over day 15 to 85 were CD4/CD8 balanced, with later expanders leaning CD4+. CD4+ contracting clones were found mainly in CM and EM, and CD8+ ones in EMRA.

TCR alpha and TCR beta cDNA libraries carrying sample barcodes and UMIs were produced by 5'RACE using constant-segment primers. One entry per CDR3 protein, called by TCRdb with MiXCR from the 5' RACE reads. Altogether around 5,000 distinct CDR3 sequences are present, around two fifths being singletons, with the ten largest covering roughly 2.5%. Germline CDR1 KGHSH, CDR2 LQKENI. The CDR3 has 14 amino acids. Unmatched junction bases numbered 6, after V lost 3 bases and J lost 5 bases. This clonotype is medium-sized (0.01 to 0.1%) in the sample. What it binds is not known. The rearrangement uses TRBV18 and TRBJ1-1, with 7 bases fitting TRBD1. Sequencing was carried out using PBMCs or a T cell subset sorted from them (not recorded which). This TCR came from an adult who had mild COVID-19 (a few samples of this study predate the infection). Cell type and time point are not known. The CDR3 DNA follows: TGTGCCAGCTCACCCTTGGGACAGCAAACTGAAGCTTTCTTT. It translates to CASSPLGQQTEAFF.